The clone carrying this TCR beta chain occurred once. Germline lookup yields CDR1 MNHEY and CDR2 SMNVEV (reference sequence). Losses at the gene ends were 5 bases for V and 4 bases for J; bases not matched to a gene: 9. The CDR3 has 15 residues. This entry is derived from a study of CD8 T cells in Susac syndrome. Whole-study context: Among the sequenced Susac syndrome patients, roughly 6 had active disease while under ten were in remission. Blood was drawn from Susac syndrome patients while they were therapy-naive, on corticosteroids, or on intravenous immunoglobulin alone.

An amount of RNA that ranged from roughly 0.5 to 1 ug was reverse transcribed with random hexamers. Across 54 Vbeta and 13 Jbeta, TCR beta CDR3 was amplified with immunoSEQ multiplex PCR. MiXCR was run by TCRdb on the immunoSEQ multiplex PCR reads, yielding one entry per CDR3 protein. The data hold 95,000 to 150,000 distinct CDR3 sequences, with 96% observed a single time. This receptor was identified in a human donor with Susac syndrome. Material: CD4+ T cells from PBMCs. The chain has TRBV27 and TRBJ1-2; 8 positions agree with TRBD1. The DNA for the CDR3 is TGTGCCAGCAGTCAAGGGACAGGAAGACCCTATGGCTACACCTTC. Translation: CASSQGTGRPYGYTF.